These 10 T cell receptor beta chains were all obtained from the same sample, sequenced in a study of blood T cell repertoires in COVID-19. Using immunoSEQ multiplex PCR, the repertoire was profiled, and TCRdb retains in-frame clones only, with some absent. The sample has 120,000 or so clones; approximately 80% are singletons. Sequencing was performed on peripheral blood. Receptor source: an older man with acute or convalescent COVID-19.

The gene calls are TRBV5-6 and TRBJ2-3; D possibly corresponds to TRBD2 (5 bases). CDR1 SGHDT and CDR2 YYEEEE come from the germline V gene. Trimming removed 2 bases at V and 2 bases at J, with 9 bases between. The CDR3 covers 14 residues. The CDR3 here is CASSFGRATDTQYF. The CDR3 nucleotides are TGTGCCAGCAGCTTTGGGAGAGCCACAGATACGCAGTATTTT.

J is TRBJ1-6 and V is TRBV19, with 9 bases identical to TRBD1. Germline V gives CDR1 LNHDA, CDR2 SQIVND (reference sequence). V lost 6 bases to trimming and J lost 9 bases; unmatched junction nucleotides: 6. The CDR3 length is 14 residues. DNA of the CDR3: TGTGCCAGTAGCACGACAGGGGGTGGTTCACCCCTCCACTTT. Its translation: CASSTTGGGSPLHF.

The CDR3 DNA follows: TGTGCCACCAGTGGAGGGGGGGGCAACAATCAGCCCCAGCATTTT. Amino acid sequence: CATSGGGGNNQPQHF. The chain has TRBV24-1 and TRBJ1-5; D possibly corresponds to TRBD1 (6 bases). Germline lookup yields CDR1 KGHDR and CDR2 SFDVKD. V shed 5 bases and J shed 3 bases, with 13 bases lying between them. The CDR3 is 15 amino acids.

The chain uses TRBV5-1 and TRBJ2-1, with D maybe TRBD1 (6 bases). This CDR3 is built from 16 residues. CDR1 is SGHRS, CDR2 YFSETQ, per germline. Trimming removed 3 bases from V and 4 bases from J, with 17 bases in between. CDR3 DNA: TGCGCCAGCAGCTGGGACGGACAGTTAGATTACAATGAGCAGTTCTTC. Protein product: CASSWDGQLDYNEQFF.

V usage is TRBV12-3 or TRBV12-4 and J usage is TRBJ1-2, with D tentatively TRBD1 (6 bases). Trimming took 5 bases from V and 8 from J, leaving 9 bases between them. This CDR3 spans 11 amino acids. The CDR3 bases are TGTGCCAGCAGTCAGGGGCCCGGCTACACCTTC. Translated, it gives CASSQGPGYTF.

This chain uses TRBV25-1 with TRBJ1-1, with D possibly matching TRBD1 (5 bases). Germline V gene data show CDR1 as MGHDK and CDR2 as SYGVNS. CDR3 size: 16 residues. Trimming left V 1 base short and J 1 base short, with 13 bases between. CDR3 sequence reads: CASSESVRVGNTEAFF. In DNA form, the CDR3 reads TGTGCCAGCAGTGAATCAGTCAGGGTCGGGAACACTGAAGCTTTCTTT.

This clone was observed once. The V gene is TRBV3-1 (or the pseudogene TRBV3-2), the J gene TRBJ2-3; 11 bases are a match to TRBD2. Unmatched junction bases numbered 7, after V lost 4 bases and J lost 4 bases. The CDR3 runs 16 residues. The germline V gene has CDR1 LGHDT and CDR2 YNNKEL (reference sequence). Here the CDR3 DNA reads TGTGCCAGCAGCCTTCTAGCGGGAGGAGGGGCAGATACGCAGTATTTT. Protein sequence: CASSLLAGGGADTQYF.

The rearrangement joins TRBV6-6 to TRBJ2-7; 10 bases map to TRBD1. CDR1 is MNHNY and CDR2 is SVGAGI in the germline V gene (reference sequence). Losses at the gene ends were 4 bases for V and 2 bases for J; bases not matched to a gene: 5. There are 15 residues in the CDR3. The chain's CDR3 is CASSSPGQGTYEQYF. The DNA for the CDR3 is TGTGCCAGCAGTTCCCCGGGACAGGGGACCTACGAGCAGTACTTC.

The CDR3 loop is CATEQGATDTQYF. The CDR3 DNA reads TGTGCCACAGAACAGGGGGCGACCGATACGCAGTATTTT. The rearrangement joins TRBV24-1 to TRBJ2-3; TRBD1 agrees at 9 bases. V lost 10 bases, J lost 6 bases, and 7 bases stayed unmatched. This CDR3 comprises 13 residues. Looked up from germline, CDR1 is KGHDR and CDR2 is SFDVKD.

In this sample, this clone turned up once. V and J are TRBV30 and TRBJ1-1; 8 nucleotides align to TRBD1. Germline loops: CDR1 GTSNPN, CDR2 SVGIG (reference sequence). The CDR3 extends over 14 amino acids. Germline trimming cut 2 bases from V and 4 bases from J; bases unmatched to any gene: 6. CDR3 nucleotides: TGTGCCTGGAGTTCAGGGGGCTCTGGCACTGAAGCTTTCTTT. This codes for CAWSSGGSGTEAFF.